Following are 29 T cell receptor beta chains from one sample sequenced in a study of blood T cell repertoires in COVID-19. Measured with immunoSEQ multiplex PCR; TCRdb has only the in-frame clones, and not every one. This table holds some 200,000 clones, about 86% found once. Specimen: peripheral blood. The source is a woman aged 18-29 years who had recovered from COVID-19.

This clone was seen a handful of times. The rearrangement links TRBV7-3 to TRBJ2-1; maybe TRBD2 (6 bases). Germline CDR1 SGHTA, CDR2 FQGTGA. V gave up 2 bases and J gave up 1 base, with 9 bases separating them. CDR3 size: 15 residues. CDR3 sequence: CASSLSRDSYNEQFF. The DNA of the CDR3 is TGTGCCAGCAGCTTATCGCGGGATTCCTACAATGAGCAGTTCTTC.

This chain joins TRBV2 and TRBJ1-5; possibly TRBD1 for D (5 bases). CDR1 and CDR2 (germline): SNHLY, FYNNEI. Deletions cut 1 base from V and 0 bases from J, with 10 bases between. The length of the CDR3 is 16 residues. This chain's CDR3 is CASSEETVHSNQPQHF. DNA of the CDR3: TGTGCCAGCAGTGAAGAGACAGTCCATAGCAATCAGCCCCAGCATTTT.

The chain employs TRBV18 and TRBJ1-1; D might be TRBD1 (6 bases). In germline, CDR1 is KGHSH, CDR2 LQKENI. V lost 6 bases, J lost 4 bases, and 12 bases lay in between. The CDR3 consists of 13 residues. DNA for the CDR3: TGTGCCAGCTCGGAACGAGGGGGCACTGAAGCTTTCTTT. Protein sequence: CASSERGGTEAFF.

This clone came up once. The chain is built from TRBV6-5 and TRBJ2-1, with D unclear. V was shortened by 8 bases and J by 5 bases, with 10 bases between the two germline ends. Germline assignment: CDR1 MNHEY and CDR2 SVGAGI. The CDR3 is 12 residues long. The CDR3 sequence: CASFQVHNEQFF. CDR3 DNA: TGTGCCAGCTTCCAGGTTCACAATGAGCAGTTCTTC.

The V and J genes are TRBV10-3 and TRBJ2-6; D might be TRBD2 (7 bases). Germline V gene sequence: CDR1 ENHRY, CDR2 SYGVKD. The CDR3 runs 18 residues. V was shortened by 4 bases and J by 0 bases, with 16 bases between the two germline ends. The CDR3 region is CAISGRGGDFSGANVLTF. The CDR3 DNA reads as TGTGCCATCAGTGGCAGGGGAGGGGACTTCTCTGGGGCCAACGTCCTGACTTTC.

The chain employs TRBV5-5 and TRBJ1-1; possible D gene TRBD1, 5 bases. Between the trimmed V and J ends, which lost 1 base and 6 bases, there was a span of 13 bases. The CDR3 consists of 14 residues. The germline V gene has CDR1 SGHKS and CDR2 YYEKEE (reference sequence). CDR3 amino acids: CASSLRSRVAEAFF. The CDR3 DNA reads TGTGCCAGCAGCTTGAGGTCCAGGGTCGCTGAAGCTTTCTTT.

This sequence joins TRBV24-1 and TRBJ2-1; the match to TRBD2 covers 13 bases. The CDR3 consists of 19 residues. Germline trimming cut 2 bases from V and 0 bases from J; bases unmatched to any gene: 6. The germline V gene has CDR1 KGHDR and CDR2 SFDVKD. The CDR3 bases are TGTGCCACCAGTGATTCCGGGACTAGCGGGGTGAGCTCCTACAATGAGCAGTTCTTC. Translation gives CATSDSGTSGVSSYNEQFF.

This chain uses TRBV7-9 with TRBJ1-4; 8 nucleotides line up with TRBD1. The CDR3 is made up of 14 amino acids. V was clipped by 5 bases and J by 8 bases; unmatched bases: 7. Germline V gene data show CDR1 as SEHNR and CDR2 as FQNEAQ (reference sequence). The DNA for the CDR3 is TGTGCCAGCAGCGCTGACAGGGGCAGAGAAAAACTGTTTTTT. Protein product: CASSADRGREKLFF.

This clone was counted once. The chain uses TRBV6-2 or TRBV6-3 and TRBJ1-1; D remains ambiguous. V lost 7 bases and J 2 bases, leaving 11 bases between the germline ends. This CDR3 has 13 amino acids. Germline V gene lookup returns CDR1 MNHEY and CDR2 SVGEGT. The CDR3 protein is CASTPSRNTEAFF. The CDR3 DNA sequence: TGTGCCAGCACCCCGTCCAGAAACACTGAAGCTTTCTTT.

V gene TRBV3-1 (or the pseudogene TRBV3-2) combines with J gene TRBJ1-5; no firm D call. Germline CDR1 LGHDT, CDR2 YNNKEL (reference sequence). This CDR3 is 12 amino acids long. V was shortened by 1 base and J by 7 bases, with 5 bases between the two germline ends. The CDR3 DNA reads TGTGCCAGCAGCCAAGGAGTACAGCCCCAGCATTTT. Translated, it gives CASSQGVQPQHF.

Ten or more counts support this clone. This rearrangement joins TRBV3-1 (or the pseudogene TRBV3-2) to TRBJ1-1; D possibly corresponds to TRBD1 (6 bases). The CDR3 loop spans 16 amino acids. V lost 0 bases and J lost 0, with 11 bases in between. Germline CDR1 is LGHDT and CDR2 is YNNKEL (reference sequence). CDR3 residues: CASSQDITGMNTEAFF. The CDR3, as DNA: TGTGCCAGCAGCCAAGATATCACAGGGATGAACACTGAAGCTTTCTTT.

This rearrangement joins TRBV19 to TRBJ1-6; TRBD1 is a possible D gene (5 bases). Germline CDR1 is LNHDA and CDR2 is SQIVND (reference sequence). The CDR3 has 14 amino acids. The V end lost 7 bases, the J end lost 3 bases, and 10 bases lay between the germline ends. CDR3 loop: CASTRQSYNSPLHF. The CDR3 nucleotides are TGTGCCAGTACTCGACAGAGCTATAATTCACCCCTCCACTTT. The full variable domain, rest sourced from reference TRBV19 and TRBJ1-6, is DGGITQSPKYLFRKEGQNVTLSCEQNLNHDAMYWYRQDPGQGLRLIYYSQIVNDFQKGDIAEGYSVSREKKESFPLTVTSAQKNPTAFYLCASTRQSYNSPLHFGNGTRLTVT.

This clone has more than one count but fewer than ten. The genes are TRBV20-1 and TRBJ2-3; no clear D. Germline CDR1 reads DFQATT; CDR2 reads SNEGSKA (reference sequence). V was shortened by 3 bases and J by 6 bases, with 10 bases between the two germline ends. CDR3 length: 12 residues. Here the CDR3 reads CSASPSMDTQYF. Written as DNA, the CDR3 is TGCAGTGCTAGTCCAAGCATGGATACGCAGTATTTT.

This clone was seen only once. The V call is TRBV3-1 (or the pseudogene TRBV3-2), the J call TRBJ1-4; TRBD1 might be the D (6 bases). The ends were cut back, 3 bases at V and 7 bases at J, with 21 bases in the middle. Germline V gene lookup returns CDR1 LGHDT and CDR2 YNNKEL (reference sequence). The CDR3 consists of 17 residues. CDR3 DNA: TGTGCCAGCAGCCACGGAAATGGTGGGGGCGCAGGTGAAAAACTGTTTTTT. Amino acid sequence: CASSHGNGGGAGEKLFF.

This clone was counted between two and nine times. The J gene is TRBJ1-1, the V gene TRBV6-2 or TRBV6-3, with TRBD1 matching over 12 bases. V shed 2 bases, J shed 3 bases, and the junction held 7 bases outside the gene matches. The CDR3 is 17 amino acids. Germline V CDR1 and CDR2: MNHEY, SVGEGT. The CDR3 loop reads CASSYPSGQGADTEAFF. The DNA for the CDR3 is TGTGCCAGCAGTTACCCATCGGGACAGGGGGCTGACACTGAAGCTTTCTTT.

The chain has TRBV5-1 and TRBJ1-1; possible D gene TRBD1, 6 bases. The length of the CDR3 is 13 residues. The V end was cut by 5 bases, the J end by 2 bases, with 10 bases between. Germline CDR1 reads SGHRS; CDR2 reads YFSETQ. The DNA of the CDR3 is TGCGCCAGCAGGGACAGCGCCAACACTGAAGCTTTCTTT. Protein product: CASRDSANTEAFF.

The chain couples TRBV19 to TRBJ2-2; 10 bases are a match to TRBD1. Germline trimming cut 7 bases from V and 5 bases from J; bases unmatched to any gene: 7. Germline V lookup: CDR1 LNHDA, CDR2 SQIVND (reference sequence). The CDR3 covers 15 residues. The CDR3: CASKGQGQDTGELFF. In nucleotides, the CDR3 is TGTGCCAGTAAGGGACAGGGGCAGGATACCGGGGAGCTGTTTTTT.

The J gene is TRBJ2-1, the V gene TRBV24-1; D is unresolved. The CDR3 spans 13 residues. CDR1 is KGHDR, CDR2 SFDVKD, per germline. V lost 4 bases, J lost 13 bases, and 16 bases lay in between. In DNA, the CDR3 is TGTGCCACCAGTGACATCCCCCGAGAATCTCAGTTCTTC. It yields the protein CATSDIPRESQFF.

V usage is TRBV9 and J usage is TRBJ2-2, with 10 bases lining up with TRBD1. This CDR3 region has 19 residues. The ends lost 3 bases at V and 4 bases at J; junction bases unmatched: 15. Germline V CDR1 and CDR2: SGDLS, YYNGEE. Here the CDR3 reads CASSARAGDRGRGTGELFF. As DNA, the CDR3 is TGTGCCAGCAGCGCCAGGGCGGGGGACAGGGGACGAGGCACCGGGGAGCTGTTTTTT.

The chain uses TRBV7-3 and TRBJ2-1; 7 nucleotides align to TRBD2. Losses at the gene ends were 5 bases for V and 6 bases for J; bases not matched to a gene: 13. The germline gives CDR1 SGHTA, CDR2 FQGTGA. The CDR3 totals 16 residues. CDR3 sequence: CASSKEGTIPVNEQFF. Here the CDR3 DNA reads TGTGCCAGCAGCAAAGAAGGGACTATCCCAGTCAATGAGCAGTTCTTC.

The chain carries TRBV30 and TRBJ1-2; D unclear. Germline-derived CDR1 and CDR2 are GTSNPN and SVGIG (reference sequence). The CDR3 spans 12 residues. V was clipped by 8 bases and J by 5 bases, with 15 bases between them. The CDR3 loop reads CAGTSGTYGYTF. The CDR3 DNA is TGTGCCGGAACCTCAGGAACGTATGGCTACACCTTC.

V usage is TRBV4-2 and J usage is TRBJ2-5; TRBD2 agrees at 8 bases. Germline V gene data show CDR1 as LGHNA and CDR2 as YNFKEQ. Unmatched junction bases numbered 7, after V lost 0 bases and J lost 1 base. The CDR3 length is 17 residues. The DNA of the CDR3 is TGTGCCAGCAGCCAAGATGGTAACCTAGCGGGCCAAGAGACCCAGTACTTC. Residues: CASSQDGNLAGQETQYF.

This chain uses TRBV5-4 with TRBJ2-1; unclear D gene. Germline lookup yields CDR1 SGHNT and CDR2 YYREEE (reference sequence). CDR3 length: 11 residues. V lost 9 bases to trimming and J lost 6 bases, with 10 bases between them. The CDR3 is CATTESNEQFF. The CDR3 DNA follows: TGTGCCACCACGGAGTCCAATGAGCAGTTCTTC.

J is TRBJ2-3 and V is TRBV4-3; 10 bases align to TRBD2. The trim removed 1 base at V and 0 bases at J, leaving 10 bases unmatched. The germline CDR1 and CDR2 sequences are LGHNA and YSLEER. The CDR3 contains 19 residues. CDR3 protein: CASSQGGSLAGASTDTQYF. Written as DNA, the CDR3 is TGCGCCAGCAGCCAAGGAGGTAGTCTAGCGGGGGCTAGCACAGATACGCAGTATTTT.

In its sample, this clone was seen once. The chain combines TRBV19 with TRBJ2-7; D possibly corresponds to TRBD1 (6 bases). CDR3 length: 14 residues. V was cut by 6 bases and J by 2 bases, with 14 bases left in between. CDR1 is LNHDA and CDR2 is SQIVND in the germline V gene (reference sequence). The DNA for the CDR3 is TGTGCCAGTAGAACCGGGACAAACGCCTACGAGCAGTACTTC. Translating gives CASRTGTNAYEQYF.

The J gene is TRBJ2-2, the V gene TRBV5-1; 9 nucleotides match TRBD2. The trim removed 0 bases at V and 4 bases at J, leaving 4 bases unmatched. Germline V gene lookup returns CDR1 SGHRS and CDR2 YFSETQ. The CDR3 has 16 residues. CDR3 sequence: CASSLGGTSITGELFF. The CDR3 DNA follows: TGCGCCAGCAGCTTGGGAGGGACTAGCATCACCGGGGAGCTGTTTTTT.

With respect to this clone: Other DNA sequences in this specimen translate into the identical CDR3. CDR3 loop: CASSYRGNTEAFF. CDR3 bases: TGTGCCAGCAGTTACAGGGGAAACACTGAAGCTTTCTTT. The chain uses TRBV6-5 and TRBJ1-1, with D perhaps matching TRBD1 (5 bases). Germline assignment: CDR1 MNHEY and CDR2 SVGAGI. This CDR3 is 13 amino acids long. V lost 2 bases to trimming and J lost 2 bases, with 6 bases between them.

The chain is built from TRBV13 and TRBJ1-2; no definite D call. Germline V gene data show CDR1 as PRHDT and CDR2 as FYEKMQ (reference sequence). This CDR3 is built from 13 residues. The V and J ends lost 2 bases and 5 bases respectively, with 9 bases between them. The CDR3 region is CASSLTDSYGYTF. In DNA, the CDR3 is TGTGCCAGCAGCTTAACAGATTCTTATGGCTACACCTTC.

This clone came up a few times. The gene calls are TRBV27 and TRBJ2-7; 7 bases match TRBD2. This CDR3 contains 16 residues. With V trimmed by 9 bases and J by 5 bases, 19 bases remained unmatched. CDR1 is MNHEY and CDR2 is SMNVEV in the germline V gene (reference sequence). CDR3 loop: CARPSLAPTRFDEQYF. CDR3 bases: TGTGCCAGACCCTCACTAGCGCCAACCCGGTTCGACGAGCAGTACTTC.